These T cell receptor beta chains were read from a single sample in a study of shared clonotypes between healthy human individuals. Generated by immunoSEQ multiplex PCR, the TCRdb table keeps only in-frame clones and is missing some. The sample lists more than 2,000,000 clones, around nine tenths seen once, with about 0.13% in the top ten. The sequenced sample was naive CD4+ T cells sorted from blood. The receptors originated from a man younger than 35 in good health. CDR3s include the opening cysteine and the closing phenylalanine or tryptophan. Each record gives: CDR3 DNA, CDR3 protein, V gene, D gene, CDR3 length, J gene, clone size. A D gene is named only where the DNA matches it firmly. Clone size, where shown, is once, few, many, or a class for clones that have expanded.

TGTGCCTGGAGAGGGCAGGGGGGTCAGCCCCAGCATTTT CAWRGQGGQPQHF TRBV30 TRBD1 13 TRBJ1-5 -
TGTGCCAGCATCAATTGGGCTAGCGGGACGACAGATACGCAGTATTTT CASINWASGTTDTQYF TRBV2 TRBD2 16 TRBJ2-3 -
TGTGCCATCAGTGAGTACGGACAGGGGTCTGGAAACACCATATATTTT CAISEYGQGSGNTIYF TRBV10-3 TRBD1 16 TRBJ1-3 -
TGTGCCAGCTCCCAATCAGTACAGGGGCCCTTCTCTGGGGCCAACGTCCTGACTTTC CASSQSVQGPFSGANVLTF TRBV18 TRBD1 19 TRBJ2-6 -
TGTGCCAGTAGTGCGCCGTCGGGGTCCGGAAACACCATATATTTT CASSAPSGSGNTIYF TRBV19 - 15 TRBJ1-3 few
TGTGCCAGCAGCTCACCCGACAGGTCCAAAAACATTCAGTACTTC CASSSPDRSKNIQYF TRBV7-9 - 15 TRBJ2-4 -
TGTGCCAGCAGCGTAGGTAGCGGGGCCTACAATGAGCAGTTCTTC CASSVGSGAYNEQFF TRBV9 TRBD2 15 TRBJ2-1 few
TGCGCCAGCAGCTCTGGGGGCAGGAAACAAGAGACCCAGTACTTC CASSSGGRKQETQYF TRBV5-1 - 15 TRBJ2-5 -
TGCGCCAGCAGCCCGGAGTCGAGGAATTCACCCCTCCACTTT CASSPESRNSPLHF TRBV5-1 - 14 TRBJ1-6 few
TGTGCCATCAGCGACTTACGCCGGGACAGGACCTACGAGCAGTACTTC CAISDLRRDRTYEQYF TRBV10-3 TRBD1 16 TRBJ2-7 -
TGTGCCAGCAGCTCGCAATGGGAAGATACTGAAGCTTTCTTT CASSSQWEDTEAFF TRBV5-6 - 14 TRBJ1-1 -
TGTGCCAGCAGCCAAGAGGGACTAGCGGGGACCAGCACAGATACGCAGTATTTT CASSQEGLAGTSTDTQYF TRBV4-2 TRBD2 18 TRBJ2-3 once
TGCGCCAGCAGCCAAGAACGGGTTCGCGGCACAGATACGCAGTATTTT CASSQERVRGTDTQYF TRBV4-1 - 16 TRBJ2-3 -
TGCGCCAGCAGCGTACCGGGACTAGGAGATACGCAGTATTTT CASSVPGLGDTQYF TRBV5-1 TRBD2 14 TRBJ2-3 -